This T cell receptor beta chain originates from a study of blood T cells in healthy people across ages (dated by TCRdb to between 2014 and 2016). About the investigation overall: Template switching captured roughly one uniquely barcoded TCR beta cDNA molecule per two T cells in model experiments. Age-related changes in TCR beta repertoire diversity were measured in the study by deep sequencing normalized with unique cDNA molecular identifiers. Four age groups were formed from the donors: young (average approximately 15 years), middle-aged (approximately 40), aged (around 68) and long-lived (82). To avoid experimental bias, donors of different ages were distributed randomly across sequencing lanes. Using the same blood draw, the study looked at two additional independent replicas of 1 million unique cDNA reads for two donors, one aged 18 to 30 and the other aged 80 or older.

From its cysteine to its phenylalanine, the CDR3 spans 14 amino acids. The only DNA kept is the CDR3, 42 bases in frame from the first base. CDR1 MNHEY and CDR2 SVGAGI are derived from the germline V gene. Donors were approximately 42 systemically healthy Caucasian individuals from Russia aged roughly 6 to 100 years. Roughly 11 milliliters of peripheral blood were drawn from each donor into EDTA-treated Vacutainer tubes. PBMCs were isolated by Ficoll-Paque density-gradient centrifugation, with at least 6 million obtained per sample. Trizol reagent was used to extract total RNA from the PBMCs, yielding at least 6 micrograms per sample. The percentages of naive CD45RAhigh/CD27high T cells were determined by flow cytometry on a PBMC aliquot from every donor. General study outcomes and caveats: Total diversity estimates from one million sequenced T cells were considered lower bounds and underestimates. Because the CMV infection status of the donors was unknown, age-related changes in expanded clonotypes may potentially have been confounded. Observed TCR beta diversity per million T cells fell roughly linearly with age, and a significant reduction was already apparent by age about 43. Observed TCR beta diversity correlated strongly with the percentage of naive T cells measured by flow cytometry. Since profiling was done on bulk unsorted PBMCs, naive and antigen-experienced compartments could not be conclusively compared. Compared with the aged group, more naive CD4+ T cells, fewer expanded clones and increased TCR diversity were shown by the long-lived group, suggesting age selection.

The library was made by 5' RACE. The reads were generated on an Illumina HiSeq 2500. A second PCR of 7 to 11 cycles was run with a J-beta primer mix and a sample-barcoded 5' primer. Each TCR beta cDNA molecule received a unique molecular identifier from a template-switch 5' adaptor carrying 12 random nucleotides. At least 2.5 million CDR3-containing paired-end reads were obtained from each sample. All of the RNA was converted into first-strand cDNA using the Mint cDNA synthesis kit, with a TRBC-specific oligonucleotide serving as the primer. All cDNA was treated with uracil-DNA glycosylase and then went through a first 18-cycle PCR with the universal primers M1SS and BC2_uni_R. Per the original workflow: For normalization, 1 million high-quality reads, each with a distinct molecular identifier, were randomly selected from each sample. Instead of being binned into consensus sequences, reads with shared molecular identifiers were discarded. CDR3 identification, clonotype clustering and error correction used MiTCR with a Q25 quality threshold and the strictest error-elimination algorithm. Lower-bound total TCR beta diversity was estimated with a nonparametric unseen species model using Euler transformation. Clones were called with MiXCR by TCRdb after fastp trimmed the public reads at Q25, and only in-frame beta chains were retained. Identical CDR3 protein sequences are pooled into one entry, listed with their most common genes and DNA. The V and J calls shown here were made by TCRdb, not taken from the authors' results. The sample table holds 1.5 million to 2 million distinct CDR3 sequences, of which roughly 27% were seen once. The ten largest clones capture 7.7% of the sample.

Turning to this clonotype: It lacks a known antigen. The germline gene is not matched at one end of the junction; a read error may be the cause.

The receptor's source is a woman aged 25 to 39 in good health. Material for sequencing was blood. The receptor chain draws on TRBV6-5 and TRBJ1-5, and perhaps TRBD1 as D gene, on 5 matching bases. The base sequence is TGTACCAGCAGTTACTCTAGGGGACGGCAGCCCCAGCATTTT. This gives the protein CTSSYSRGRQPQHF.